The source of this TCR beta chain is a study of early T cells in non-severe SARS-CoV-2 infection. Study as a whole: Sequencing input comprised bulk RNA from unsorted whole blood; chain pairing was not available.

A few counts support this clonotype. Its cognate antigen is unknown. Study-wide results and limits: There was a bias toward anti-spike CD8 responses in VDJdb matching, which missed private and CD4 specificities.

As part of library construction, unique molecular identifiers were attached to individual cDNA molecules. TCRdb ran MiXCR on the 5' RACE reads and lists one entry per CDR3 protein. This sample has about 66,000 distinct CDR3 sequences, with about 13% found just once. CDR3 length: 14 amino acids. Germline V gene lookup returns CDR1 SGHVS and CDR2 FNYEAQ. V was clipped by 1 base and J by 4 bases; unmatched bases: 4. The chain couples TRBV7-6 to TRBJ2-7, with 7 nucleotides matching TRBD1. The source material was whole blood. This receptor was obtained from an adult who was a healthcare worker with PCR-confirmed SARS-CoV-2 infection or an uninfected control (not recorded which). The CDR3 here is CASSLGTGQYEQYF. CDR3 DNA: TGTGCCAGCAGCTTAGGGACAGGCCAATACGAGCAGTACTTC.